This passage covers 25 T cell receptor beta chains from one sample sequenced in a study of blood T cell repertoires in COVID-19. The table came from immunoSEQ multiplex PCR; TCRdb's copy has only in-frame clones and leaves some out. The sample carries about 150,000 clones, 85% recorded once. The sample comprised PBMCs or T cells enriched from blood (not recorded which). The receptor set was obtained from a woman aged 40-49 years who had recovered from COVID-19.

The chain uses TRBV12-3 or TRBV12-4 and TRBJ2-3, with D possibly TRBD2 on 5 matching bases. This CDR3 spans 13 amino acids. The germline V and J ends were trimmed by 6 bases and 5 bases, with 12 bases remaining between them. The CDR3 here is CASSKLEIDTQYF. The DNA of the CDR3 is TGTGCCAGCAGCAAACTAGAGATAGATACGCAGTATTTT.

This clone was seen a single time. The gene calls are TRBV27 and TRBJ2-3, with D hard to call. The CDR3 extends over 15 amino acids. Trimming pared 0 bases from V and 1 base from J, leaving 8 bases between. Germline CDR1 and CDR2: MNHEY and SMNVEV (reference sequence). The CDR3 region has the DNA TGTGCCAGCAGTTTATCGAGACTTGGCACAGATACGCAGTATTTT. Residues: CASSLSRLGTDTQYF.

This chain connects TRBV11-2 to TRBJ1-1, with 12 bases that match TRBD1. The V gene end was trimmed by 6 bases and the J gene end by 2 bases; junction bases not matched to a gene: 10. CDR3 length: 17 residues. CDR1 and CDR2 (germline): SGHAT, FQNNGV. As DNA, the CDR3 is TGTGCCAGCAGGGAGGGACAGGGGGCTACGAGAAACACTGAAGCTTTCTTT. Translating it yields CASREGQGATRNTEAFF. The complete variable domain, with remaining parts taken from reference TRBV11-2 and TRBJ1-1, reads EAGVAQSPRYKIIEKRQSVAFWCNPISGHATLYWYQQILGQGPKLLIQFQNNGVVDDSQLPKDRFSAERLKGVDSTLKIQPAKLEDSAVYLCASREGQGATRNTEAFFGQGTRLTVV.

The CDR3 region has the DNA TGTGCCAGTAGTAGGGGACTAGCGGGAGGTTACAATGAGCAGTTCTTC. Its protein product is CASSRGLAGGYNEQFF. The V gene is TRBV19, the J gene TRBJ2-1, with 15 bases matching TRBD2. CDR1 and CDR2 (germline): LNHDA, SQIVND (reference sequence). With V trimmed by 4 bases and J by 4 bases, 2 bases remained unmatched. The CDR3 contains 16 residues.

J is TRBJ2-7 and V is TRBV5-1, with 7 nucleotides matching TRBD1. Germline-derived CDR1 and CDR2 are SGHRS and YFSETQ. The CDR3 consists of 15 residues. The junction had 13 bases not matched to a gene; V was cut back by 4 bases and J by 6 bases. The CDR3 loop is CASSLGTAPGTEQYF. The DNA of the CDR3 is TGCGCCAGCAGCCTAGGGACAGCCCCAGGCACCGAGCAGTACTTC.

The chain combines TRBV7-9 with TRBJ2-3; perhaps TRBD1 as D (6 bases). In germline, CDR1 is SEHNR, CDR2 FQNEAQ (reference sequence). The CDR3 length is 14 residues. V was cut by 10 bases and J by 4 bases, with 18 bases left in between. The CDR3 region is CATKGELEADTQYF. The CDR3 bases are TGTGCCACCAAGGGGGAACTAGAAGCAGATACGCAGTATTTT.

This chain uses TRBV19 with TRBJ2-1; 9 positions agree with TRBD2. V was pared by 4 bases and J by 5 bases, with 3 bases of the junction left unmatched. This CDR3 contains 14 residues. The germline V gene has CDR1 LNHDA and CDR2 SQIVND (reference sequence). The CDR3 sequence is CASSSASGDNEQFF. CDR3 sequence (DNA): TGTGCCAGTAGTAGTGCTAGCGGGGACAATGAGCAGTTCTTC.

This chain links TRBV19 with TRBJ2-7; 7 bases map to TRBD1. The CDR3 spans 14 residues. Per the germline V gene, CDR1 is LNHDA and CDR2 is SQIVND (reference sequence). V trimming: 6 bases; J trimming: 0 bases; junction bases outside the gene matches: 5. CDR3 DNA: TGTGCCAGTAGGGACAGGTCTCCCTCCTACGAGCAGTACTTC. Translation: CASRDRSPSYEQYF.

As for this clone: This sample includes further DNA sequences coding for the same CDR3. The V call is TRBV18, the J call TRBJ1-1; 8 bases are a match to TRBD1. CDR3 size: 13 residues. Germline loops: CDR1 KGHSH, CDR2 LQKENI. The J segment lost 3 bases and the V segment lost 3 bases, leaving 0 bases of the junction unmatched. CDR3 loop: CASSPGQDTEAFF. CDR3 bases: TGTGCCAGCTCACCGGGACAGGACACTGAAGCTTTCTTT. Drawing the rest from reference TRBV18 and TRBJ1-1, the complete variable domain is NAGVMQNPRHLVRRRGQEARLRCSPMKGHSHVYWYRQLPEEGLKFMVYLQKENIIDESGMPKERFSAEFPKEGPSILRIQQVVRGDSAAYFCASSPGQDTEAFFGQGTRLTVV.

This chain uses TRBV19 with TRBJ1-2; TRBD1 matches 8 bases. V lost 6 bases to trimming and J lost 4 bases; unmatched junction nucleotides: 13. CDR3 length equals 16 residues. The V gene's germline CDR1 is LNHDA and CDR2 SQIVND (reference sequence). The chain's CDR3 is CASRSLGQGIFYGYTF. The CDR3 nucleotides are TGTGCCAGTAGGTCCCTAGGACAGGGCATCTTCTATGGCTACACCTTC.

The CDR3 spells CASTVQGRDRNTIYF. In nucleotides, the CDR3 is TGTGCCAGCACCGTACAGGGCCGAGATAGAAACACCATATATTTT. The chain uses TRBV6-6 and TRBJ1-3; the D gene is possibly TRBD1 (6 bases). The V end lost 7 bases, the J end lost 5 bases, and 18 bases lay between the germline ends. Germline CDR1 reads MNHNY; CDR2 reads SVGAGI (reference sequence). The CDR3 extends over 15 amino acids.

The chain is built from TRBV28 and TRBJ2-7; 8 bases are a match to TRBD1. The CDR3 runs 14 residues. Trimming at V came to 5 bases and at J to 2 bases, leaving 5 bases not matched to a gene. Germline values: CDR1 MDHEN, CDR2 SYDVKM. This CDR3 is CASSTGGTAYEQYF. The CDR3 region has the DNA TGTGCCAGCAGTACAGGGGGAACGGCCTACGAGCAGTACTTC.

This chain joins TRBV29-1 and TRBJ2-7; tentatively, D is TRBD1 (5 bases). This CDR3 is built from 13 residues. The V end was cut by 3 bases, the J end by 3 bases, with 12 bases between. Germline V gene lookup returns CDR1 SQVTM and CDR2 ANQGSEA. This CDR3 reads CSVDGHGNYEQYF. Written as DNA, the CDR3 is TGCAGCGTTGATGGACATGGAAACTACGAGCAGTACTTC.

J is TRBJ1-4 and V is TRBV7-3, with a weak D call TRBD1 (5 bases). Per the germline V gene, CDR1 is SGHTA and CDR2 is FQGTGA. Trimming removed 1 base at V and 5 bases at J, with 17 bases between. The CDR3 extends over 17 amino acids. CDR3 sequence: CASSLNLPGLTNEKLFF. The CDR3 DNA is TGTGCCAGCAGCTTAAATCTACCGGGACTGACGAATGAAAAACTGTTTTTT. The full variable domain, completed using reference TRBV7-3 and TRBJ1-4, is GAGVSQTPSNKVTEKGKYVELRCDPISGHTALYWYRQSLGQGPEFLIYFQGTGAADDSGLPNDRFFAVRPEGSVSTLKIQRTERGDSAVYLCASSLNLPGLTNEKLFFGSGTQLSVL.

V is TRBV19 and J is TRBJ1-1; D possibly corresponds to TRBD1 (6 bases). Germline assignment: CDR1 LNHDA and CDR2 SQIVND (reference sequence). V was cut by 0 bases and J by 1 base, with 9 bases left in between. CDR3 length equals 15 residues. CDR3: CASSIDRDTNTEAFF. Here the CDR3 DNA reads TGTGCCAGTAGTATAGACCGGGACACGAACACTGAAGCTTTCTTT.

This chain uses TRBV13 with TRBJ2-2; D remains unclear. The closer fit of TRBJ1-3 to the DNA end suggests the J call may be wrong. This CDR3 has 14 residues. The germline V gene encodes CDR1 PRHDT and CDR2 FYEKMQ (reference sequence). The CDR3 sequence is CASSLALQGNTIYF. DNA of the CDR3: TGTGCCAGCAGCTTAGCCTTACAGGGAAACACCATATATTTT.

The V gene is TRBV6-5, the J gene TRBJ1-5; perhaps TRBD1 as D (5 bases). The germline CDR1 and CDR2 sequences are MNHEY and SVGAGI. The CDR3 loop spans 15 amino acids. The V end lost 2 bases, the J end lost 7 bases, and 15 bases lay between the germline ends. In DNA, the CDR3 is TGTGCCAGCAGTTACGATAGCAGGGTCAAGCAGCCCCAGCATTTT. Its protein is CASSYDSRVKQPQHF.

The chain couples TRBV3-1 (or the pseudogene TRBV3-2) to TRBJ1-2; 8 bases agree with TRBD1. The V segment lost 1 base and the J segment 5 bases; nucleotides outside the gene matches: 18. Germline assignment: CDR1 LGHDT and CDR2 YNNKEL (reference sequence). The CDR3 runs 19 residues. In DNA, the CDR3 is TGTGCCAGCAGCCAAGGACCGGGATACCAACAGGGGGTCCCTTATGGCTACACCTTC. It is translated as CASSQGPGYQQGVPYGYTF.

This chain joins TRBV5-1 and TRBJ1-3; D is perhaps TRBD1 (5 bases). CDR3 length: 14 amino acids. The V and J ends lost 3 bases and 0 bases respectively, with 7 bases between them. Germline CDR1 is SGHRS and CDR2 is YFSETQ. The CDR3 region is CASSSDNSGNTIYF. For the CDR3, the DNA is TGCGCCAGCAGCTCGGACAACTCTGGAAACACCATATATTTT.

This clone came up a few times. This chain uses TRBV9 with TRBJ2-5, with TRBD2 as a possible D gene (6 bases). Germline assignment: CDR1 SGDLS and CDR2 YYNGEE. V was shortened by 0 bases and J by 9 bases, with 18 bases between the two germline ends. This CDR3 is 15 amino acids long. The CDR3 sequence is CASSVGDSTSRAQYF. CDR3 DNA: TGTGCCAGCAGCGTAGGGGACTCCACGTCAAGAGCCCAGTACTTC.

This sequence joins TRBV10-3 and TRBJ2-5; 10 bases map to TRBD1. Germline CDR1 reads ENHRY; CDR2 reads SYGVKD. Losses at the gene ends were 2 bases for V and 3 bases for J; bases not matched to a gene: 6. The length of the CDR3 is 16 residues. CDR3 sequence: CAISEDRGPPKETQYF. The CDR3 DNA reads as TGTGCCATCAGTGAGGACAGGGGGCCACCAAAAGAGACCCAGTACTTC.

This sequence joins TRBV28 and TRBJ1-5; no definite D call. This CDR3 is built from 12 residues. V lost 10 bases, J lost 7 bases, and 14 bases lay in between. CDR1 MDHEN and CDR2 SYDVKM come from the germline V gene. CDR3 residues: CATVSQSQPQHF. The CDR3 DNA is TGTGCCACCGTTTCACAGTCCCAGCCCCAGCATTTT.

This clone was found a few times. The J gene is TRBJ1-1, the V gene TRBV14; 7 nucleotides line up with TRBD1. Trimming took 0 bases from V and 11 from J; bases not matched to a gene: 9. CDR3 size: 14 residues. The germline V gene has CDR1 SGHDN and CDR2 FVKESK. DNA for the CDR3: TGTGCCAGCAGCCAAGATCAAGGGGGCGCATTGGCTTTCTTT. It codes for CASSQDQGGALAFF.

The genes are TRBV7-6 and TRBJ1-3, with D uncertain. The V gene lost 5 bases and the J gene lost 7 bases, with 15 bases spanning the gap. Germline CDR1 SGHVS, CDR2 FNYEAQ. CDR3 length: 14 residues. The CDR3 bases are TGTGCCAGCAGCCCCACCCCTCCCGGTAACACCATATATTTT. Encoded protein: CASSPTPPGNTIYF.

In this sample, this clone turned up a few times. CDR3: CSGYVRGEQFF. The CDR3 DNA follows: TGCAGCGGGTACGTGAGGGGGGAGCAGTTCTTC. The chain has TRBV29-1 and TRBJ2-1; perhaps TRBD1 as D (6 bases). This CDR3 has 11 residues. V lost 7 bases and J 10 bases, leaving 14 bases between the germline ends. CDR1 SQVTM and CDR2 ANQGSEA come from the germline V gene.